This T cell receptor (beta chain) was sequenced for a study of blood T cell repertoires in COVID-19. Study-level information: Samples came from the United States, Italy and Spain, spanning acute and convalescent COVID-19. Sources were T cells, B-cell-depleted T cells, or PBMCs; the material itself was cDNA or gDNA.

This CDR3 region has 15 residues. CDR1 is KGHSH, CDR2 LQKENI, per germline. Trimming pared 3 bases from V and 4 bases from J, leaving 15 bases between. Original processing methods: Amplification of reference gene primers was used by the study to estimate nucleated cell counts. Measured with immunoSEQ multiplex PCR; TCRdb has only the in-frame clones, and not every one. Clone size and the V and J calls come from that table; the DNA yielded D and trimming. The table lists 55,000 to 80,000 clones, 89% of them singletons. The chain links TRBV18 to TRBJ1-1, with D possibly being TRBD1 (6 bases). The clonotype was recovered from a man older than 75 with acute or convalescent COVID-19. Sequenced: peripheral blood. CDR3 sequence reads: CASSPSSDSPTEAFF. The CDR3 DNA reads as TGTGCCAGCTCACCCTCGTCGGACAGCCCCACTGAAGCTTTCTTT.